This is a list of T cell receptor beta chains from one sample in a study of cytomegalovirus exposure and HLA in healthy donors. The repertoire was sequenced with immunoSEQ multiplex PCR; TCRdb's copy has only in-frame clones and lacks some. Here the sample spans under 250,000 clones, approximately 80% being singletons. The sample was PBMCs. These receptors were collected from a male donor in good health and CMV-seronegative. CDR3s include the opening cysteine and the closing phenylalanine or tryptophan. A D gene is named only where the DNA matches it firmly. The size entry is marked missing in some rows and otherwise reads once, few, many or a size class.

NA TRBJ2-7 TRBV5-1 TRBD2 TGCGCCAGCAGCCCGCTAGCGGGAGCCTCCTACGAGCAGTACTTC CASSPLAGASYEQYF
once TRBJ2-7 TRBV6-5 NA TGTGCCAGCAGTTACTCCAGGCAAAGCTCCTACGAGCAGTACTTC CASSYSRQSSYEQYF
NA TRBJ2-7 TRBV6-5 NA TGTGCCAGCAGTTACGGTCCAAACAGGGACGAGCAGTACTTC CASSYGPNRDEQYF
NA TRBJ2-2 TRBV5-1 NA TGCGCCAGCAGCTTGCGGAGGATTAACACCGGGGAGCTGTTTTTT CASSLRRINTGELFF
NA TRBJ1-2 TRBV28 NA TGTGCCAGCATCTTCCGGGGGGCCCCCTATGGCTACACCTTC CASIFRGAPYGYTF
NA TRBJ2-7 TRBV19 TRBD1 TGTGCCAGTAGTATAGGGGCAGGGGGAGCCTACGAGCAGTACTTC CASSIGAGGAYEQYF
NA TRBJ2-1 TRBV28 TRBD2 TGTGCCAGCGAGCGGGGCGAATACAATGAGCAGTTCTTC CASERGEYNEQFF
NA TRBJ1-5 TRBV30 TRBD1 TGTGCCTGGAGTGTTTTGGGACAGTACTCTCTTGGACCCAATCAGCCCCAGCATTTT CAWSVLGQYSLGPNQPQHF
NA TRBJ2-7 TRBV5-1 NA TGCGCCAGCAGCTTGGGAGGGGGGGCGGGCGAGCAGTACTTC CASSLGGGAGEQYF
NA TRBJ2-5 TRBV9 TRBD2 TGTGCCAGCAGCGCCGGGACTAGCGGATTTCAAGAGACCCAGTACTTC CASSAGTSGFQETQYF
NA TRBJ2-3 TRBV28 NA TGTGCCAGCAGCGGGGGGGACCGGGACAGGGTGACAGATACGCAGTATTTT CASSGGDRDRVTDTQYF
few TRBJ2-1 TRBV29-1 NA TGCAGCGTTGAGGAGTTGAGCAATGAGCAGTTCTTC CSVEELSNEQFF
NA TRBJ1-2 TRBV7-8 NA TGTGCCAGCAGCTTAAGACTGGAAGTAAATGGCTACACCTTC CASSLRLEVNGYTF
NA TRBJ1-2 TRBV19 NA TGTGCCAGTAGTATACTTGGGCCAGGATTTACCTTC CASSILGPGFTF
NA TRBJ2-7 TRBV27 NA TGTGCCAGCAGTTTATCACCGGGCTCCTACGAGCAGTACTTC CASSLSPGSYEQYF
once TRBJ2-7 TRBV7-9 NA TGTGCCAGCAGCTTAGTCGGAGTTCACGAGCAGTACTTC CASSLVGVHEQYF
NA TRBJ2-5 TRBV7-9 NA NA CASFGAGNVGYQETQYF
NA TRBJ1-2 TRBV28 NA TGTGCCAGCAGTCCGCCGGGGGAGGGGCTGGGTGGCTACACCTTC CASSPPGEGLGGYTF
NA TRBJ2-5 TRBV5-1 NA TGCGCCAGCAGCCGGGACTTTGAGCTTGAGACCCAGTACTTC CASSRDFELETQYF
NA TRBJ2-7 TRBV5-1 TRBD1 TGCGCCAGCAGCCCTACAGGGGGGAACTACGAGCAGTACTTC CASSPTGGNYEQYF
NA TRBJ2-3 TRBV25-1 NA TGTGCCAGCAGTGATCTCCCAGGAGGGTACACAGATACGCAGTATTTT CASSDLPGGYTDTQYF
NA TRBJ2-7 TRBV5-1 TRBD2 TGCGCCAGCAGCCAAGGACTAGCGGGCGCCCACGAGCAGTACTTC CASSQGLAGAHEQYF
NA TRBJ2-7 TRBV7-7 TRBD1 TGTGCTAGCAGCCCGGGACAGGGCATGTACGAGCAGTACTTC CASSPGQGMYEQYF
NA TRBJ2-1 TRBV25-1 NA TGTGCCACTTCCCGCTCGGCGAATTGGGGCCCCTACAATGAGCAGTTCTTC CATSRSANWGPYNEQFF
NA TRBJ2-2 TRBV30 NA TGTGCCTGGAGTTCCCTGGAGGGGAATTGGGCCAGTGCCACCGGGGAGCTGTTTTTT CAWSSLEGNWASATGELFF
few TRBJ1-2 TRBV7-9 NA TGTGCCAGCAGCCCAGCCGGGGGTGGGGGCTACACCTTC CASSPAGGGGYTF
NA TRBJ2-5 TRBV4-2 TRBD2 TGTGCCAGCAGCCAAGATCTCAGCTCGATGACTAGCGGGTATTGTAATGAGACCCAGTACTTC CASSQDLSSMTSGYCNETQYF
NA TRBJ1-2 TRBV19 TRBD1 TGTGCCACCGAGCCAGGGACAGGGGGGACCTATGGCTACACCTTC CATEPGTGGTYGYTF
NA TRBJ2-2 TRBV5-4 TRBD1 TGTGCCAGCAGCCTGGGACAGAACCTCAACACCGGGGAGCTGTTTTTT CASSLGQNLNTGELFF
NA TRBJ2-3 TRBV29-1 NA TGCAGCGTTGAGGAGGGGCCAACAGATACGCAGTATTTT CSVEEGPTDTQYF
NA TRBJ2-7 TRBV5-4 NA TGTGCCAGCAGCTTGGGGGGCTTCGGCGAGCAGTACTTC CASSLGGFGEQYF
NA TRBJ2-3 TRBV27 NA TGTGCCAGCAGTTTAGCGGGGTCAGATACGCAGTATTTT CASSLAGSDTQYF
NA TRBJ1-4 TRBV28 NA TGTGCCAGCAGTTTCAGCGGAACAACTAATGAAAAACTGTTTTTT CASSFSGTTNEKLFF
few TRBJ1-1 TRBV6-6 NA TGTGCCAGCAGTTACCTTGTGGGGAGGGTGAGGACTGAAGCTTTCTTT CASSYLVGRVRTEAFF
NA TRBJ2-5 TRBV5-1 NA TGCGCCAGCAGCTGGGGACTTACCCTGTTAGAGACCCAGTACTTC CASSWGLTLLETQYF
NA TRBJ2-1 TRBV5-1 TRBD1 TGCGCCAGCAGCTCTTCCGGGACAGGCTACAATGAGCAGTTCTTC CASSSSGTGYNEQFF
few TRBJ2-7 TRBV5-1 TRBD2 TGCGCCAGCAGCGTAGCGGGGGGGGCCTACGAGCAGTACTTC CASSVAGGAYEQYF
NA TRBJ1-4 TRBV28 NA TGTGCCAGCGGGAGGGGGGCTGTTAATGAAAAACTGTTTTTT CASGRGAVNEKLFF
NA TRBJ1-3 TRBV7-8 NA TGTGCCAGCAGCTTGGGACACCCTGGAAACACCATATATTTT CASSLGHPGNTIYF
NA TRBJ2-5 TRBV4-1 NA TGCGCCAGCAGCCTAACCCAGTTACAAGAGACCCAGTACTTC CASSLTQLQETQYF
NA TRBJ1-1 TRBV6-1 NA TGTGCCAGCAACCCCAGGGTGTACACTGAAGCTTTCTTT CASNPRVYTEAFF
NA TRBJ2-1 TRBV11-2 NA TGTGCCAGCAGCTTATTTACAGTCAGCTCCTACAATGAGCAGTTCTTC CASSLFTVSSYNEQFF
NA TRBJ2-7 TRBV29-1 TRBD1 TGCAGCGTTGAAGATCAAAGGACAGGGGGCTACGAGCAGTACTTC CSVEDQRTGGYEQYF
NA TRBJ1-1 TRBV19 TRBD1 TGTGCCAGTAGTATAGATTTAAGGGGGCTTGAAGCTTTCTTT CASSIDLRGLEAFF
NA TRBJ2-5 TRBV7-3 TRBD2 TGTGCCAGCAGCTCTAGCGGGGCCGTTCAAGAGACCCAGTACTTC CASSSSGAVQETQYF
NA TRBJ2-5 TRBV7-3 TRBD2 TGTGCCAGCAGCTTAAAGGGGGGGACTAGCGGGCAATGGGAAGAGACCCAGTACTTC CASSLKGGTSGQWEETQYF
few TRBJ2-1 TRBV4-1 TRBD2 TGCGCCAGCAGCCAAGAGGGCGGGAGGGCCTACAATGAGCAGTTCTTC CASSQEGGRAYNEQFF
NA TRBJ2-7 TRBV9 NA TGTGCCAGCAGCCGGGATCACTCAGACGAGCAGTACTTC CASSRDHSDEQYF
NA TRBJ2-1 TRBV15 TRBD2 TGTGCCACCAGCAGACGTAAACTAGCGGGAGGGAGGGAGCAGTTCTTC CATSRRKLAGGREQFF
few TRBJ2-3 TRBV5-4 NA TGTGCCAGCAGCGTACTAGCCTCCCTCGGCACAGATACGCAGTATTTT CASSVLASLGTDTQYF
NA TRBJ1-2 TRBV5-5 NA TGTGCCAGCAACGTGGCCGGGGGACTGGCCTATGGCTACACCTTC CASNVAGGLAYGYTF
NA TRBJ2-2 TRBV19 NA TGTGCCAGTAGTGGCGGCCAGAACACCGGGGAGCTGTTTTTT CASSGGQNTGELFF